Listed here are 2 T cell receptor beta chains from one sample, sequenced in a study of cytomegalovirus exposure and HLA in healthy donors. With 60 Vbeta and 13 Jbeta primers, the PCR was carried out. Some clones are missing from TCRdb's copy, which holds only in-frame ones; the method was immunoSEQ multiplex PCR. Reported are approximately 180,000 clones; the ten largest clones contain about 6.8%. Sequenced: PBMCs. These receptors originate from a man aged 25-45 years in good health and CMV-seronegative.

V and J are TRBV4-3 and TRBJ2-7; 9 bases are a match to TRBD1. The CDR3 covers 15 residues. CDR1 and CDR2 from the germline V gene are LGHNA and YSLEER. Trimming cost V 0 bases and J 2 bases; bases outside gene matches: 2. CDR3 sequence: CASSQEQGAPYEQYF. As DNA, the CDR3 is TGCGCCAGCAGCCAAGAACAGGGGGCCCCCTACGAGCAGTACTTC.

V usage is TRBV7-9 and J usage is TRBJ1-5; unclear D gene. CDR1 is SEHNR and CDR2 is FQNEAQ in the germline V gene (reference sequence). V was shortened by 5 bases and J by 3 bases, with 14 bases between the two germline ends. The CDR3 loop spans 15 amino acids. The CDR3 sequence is CASSLGDSFNQPQHF. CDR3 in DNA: TGTGCCAGCAGCCTAGGTGATAGTTTCAATCAGCCCCAGCATTTT.